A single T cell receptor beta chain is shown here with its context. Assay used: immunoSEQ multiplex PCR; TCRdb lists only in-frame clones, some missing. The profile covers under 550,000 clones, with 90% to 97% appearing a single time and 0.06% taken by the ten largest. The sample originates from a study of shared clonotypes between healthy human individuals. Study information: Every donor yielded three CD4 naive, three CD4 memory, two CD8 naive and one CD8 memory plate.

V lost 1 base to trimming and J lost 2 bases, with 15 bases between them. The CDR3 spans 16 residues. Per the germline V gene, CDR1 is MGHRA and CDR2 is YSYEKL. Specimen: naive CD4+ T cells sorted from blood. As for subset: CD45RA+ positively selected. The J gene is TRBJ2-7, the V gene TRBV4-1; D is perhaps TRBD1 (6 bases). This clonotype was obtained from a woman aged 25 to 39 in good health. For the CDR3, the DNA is TGCGCCAGCAGCCAAGTACCTGGGACAAGACCCTACGAGCAGTACTTC. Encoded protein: CASSQVPGTRPYEQYF.